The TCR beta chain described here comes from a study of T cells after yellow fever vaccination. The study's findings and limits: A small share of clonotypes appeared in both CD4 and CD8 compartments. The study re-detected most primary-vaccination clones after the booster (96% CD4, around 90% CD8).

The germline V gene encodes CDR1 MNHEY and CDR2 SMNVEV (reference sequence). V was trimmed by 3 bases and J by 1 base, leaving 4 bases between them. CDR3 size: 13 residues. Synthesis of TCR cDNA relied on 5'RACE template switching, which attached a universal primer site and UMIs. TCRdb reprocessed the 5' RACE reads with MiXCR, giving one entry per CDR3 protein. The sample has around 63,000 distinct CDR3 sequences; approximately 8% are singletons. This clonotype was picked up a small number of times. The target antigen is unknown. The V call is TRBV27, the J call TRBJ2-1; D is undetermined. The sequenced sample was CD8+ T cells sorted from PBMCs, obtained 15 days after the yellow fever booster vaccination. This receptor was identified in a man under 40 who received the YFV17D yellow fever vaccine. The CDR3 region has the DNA TGTGCCAGCAGTTTCTTTTCCTACAATGAGCAGTTCTTC. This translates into CASSFFSYNEQFF.